The T cell receptor (beta chain) described here comes from a study of control samples from healthy donors and cancer patients. TCRdb's table, derived via immunoSEQ multiplex PCR, lists solely in-frame clones and lacks some. Of 95,000 to 150,000 clones listed, less than 90% are singletons. The CDR3 consists of 17 residues. The rearrangement joins TRBV21-1 to TRBJ2-7; the table names TRBD1, a call not compared with the DNA. TRBV21-1 represents a pseudogene. Input material: blood. This receptor was taken from a man aged 18 to 30 in good health. The CDR3 is CASSKGEFSGGRYEQYF. The CDR3 DNA is TGTGCCAGCAGCAAAGGGGAGTTCTCAGGGGGCCGATACGAGCAGTACTTC.